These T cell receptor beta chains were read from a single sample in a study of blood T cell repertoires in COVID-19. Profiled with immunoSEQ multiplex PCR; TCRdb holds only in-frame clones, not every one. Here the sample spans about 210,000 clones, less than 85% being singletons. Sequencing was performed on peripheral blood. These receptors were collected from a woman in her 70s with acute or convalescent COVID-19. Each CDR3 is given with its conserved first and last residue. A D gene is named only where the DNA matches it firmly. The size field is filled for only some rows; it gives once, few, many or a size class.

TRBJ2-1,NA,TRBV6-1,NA,CASRESRRARGNEQFF,TGTGCCAGCAGGGAAAGCCGTAGGGCGCGGGGCAATGAGCAGTTCTTC
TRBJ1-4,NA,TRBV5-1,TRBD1,CASSLGDSSLGEKLFF,TGCGCCAGCAGCCTCGGGGACAGCTCCTTAGGTGAAAAACTGTTTTTT
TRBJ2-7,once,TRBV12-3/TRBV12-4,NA,CASSLGGEQYF,TGTGCCAGCAGTTTAGGAGGGGAGCAGTACTTC
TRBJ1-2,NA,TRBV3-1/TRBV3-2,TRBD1,CASSASETGNYGYTF,TGTGCCAGCAGCGCCTCCGAGACAGGGAACTATGGCTACACCTTC
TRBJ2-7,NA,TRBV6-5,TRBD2,CASTQGLADLYEQYF,TGTGCCAGCACCCAAGGGCTAGCGGACTTGTACGAGCAGTACTTC
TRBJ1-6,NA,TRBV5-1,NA,CASSLDRVAPLHF,TGCGCCAGCAGCTTGGACAGGGTTGCACCCCTCCACTTT
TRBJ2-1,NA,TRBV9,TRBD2,CASSARLAGDFNEQFF,TGTGCCAGCAGCGCCCGACTAGCGGGGGACTTCAATGAGCAGTTCTTC
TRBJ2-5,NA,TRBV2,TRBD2,CASKEGLGTGETQYF,TGTGCCAGCAAGGAAGGACTAGGGACTGGTGAGACCCAGTACTTC
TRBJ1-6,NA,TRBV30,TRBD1,CAWSAGTGRSPLHF,TGTGCCTGGAGCGCCGGGACAGGCCGATCACCCCTCCACTTT
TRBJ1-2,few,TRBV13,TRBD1,CASSLGGQVRYGYTF,TGTGCCAGCAGCTTAGGGGGACAGGTACGCTATGGCTACACCTTC
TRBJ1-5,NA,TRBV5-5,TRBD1,CASSLTGAFGNQPQHF,TGTGCCAGCAGCTTAACAGGGGCGTTCGGCAATCAGCCCCAGCATTTT
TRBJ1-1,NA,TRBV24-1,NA,CATSPSAGQGNTEAFF,TGTGCCACCAGTCCATCCGCAGGGCAGGGAAACACTGAAGCTTTCTTT
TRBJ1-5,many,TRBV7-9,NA,CASSLLGVRQPQHF,TGTGCCAGCAGCCTTTTAGGGGTCAGACAGCCCCAGCATTTT
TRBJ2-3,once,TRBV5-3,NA,CARSLVPGGDTQYF,TGTGCCAGAAGCTTGGTACCGGGCGGGGATACGCAGTATTTT
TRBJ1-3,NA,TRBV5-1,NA,CASTINGDSGNTIYF,TGCGCCAGCACCATCAACGGGGATTCTGGAAACACCATATATTTT
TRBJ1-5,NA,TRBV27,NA,CASSTSNQPQHF,TGTGCCAGCAGCACAAGCAATCAGCCCCAGCATTTT
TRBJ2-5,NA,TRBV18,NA,CASSPPIRGQETQYF,TGTGCCAGCTCACCACCGATTCGGGGGCAAGAGACCCAGTACTTC
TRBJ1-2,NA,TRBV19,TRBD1,CASSTGQGFGYTF,TGTGCCAGTAGTACGGGACAGGGATTTGGCTACACCTTC
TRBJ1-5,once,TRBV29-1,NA,CSVEAPSVRYSNQPQHF,TGCAGCGTTGAAGCGCCGTCGGTTCGGTATAGCAATCAGCCCCAGCATTTT
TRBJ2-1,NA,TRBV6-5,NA,CASSSRDRSSYNEQFF,TGTGCCAGCAGTTCCCGTGACAGGAGCTCCTACAATGAGCAGTTCTTC
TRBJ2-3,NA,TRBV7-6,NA,CASSSTGGGGDTQYF,TGTGCCAGCAGCTCTACCGGTGGGGGCGGAGATACGCAGTATTTT
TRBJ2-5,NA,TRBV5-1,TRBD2,CASSLQTSGGGQETQYF,TGCGCCAGCAGCTTGCAAACTAGCGGGGGAGGCCAAGAGACCCAGTACTTC
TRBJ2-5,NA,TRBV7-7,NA,CASSPGGGRAQETQYF,TGTGCCAGCAGCCCGGGTGGAGGCAGAGCCCAAGAGACCCAGTACTTC
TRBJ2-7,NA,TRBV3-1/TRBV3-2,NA,CASSQDYYEQYF,TGTGCCAGCAGCCAAGACTACTACGAGCAGTACTTC
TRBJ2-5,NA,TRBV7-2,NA,CASSFRAQETQYF,TGTGCCAGCAGCTTCAGGGCTCAAGAGACCCAGTACTTC
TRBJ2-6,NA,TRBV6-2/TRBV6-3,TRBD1,CASSTGTGISGANVLTF,TGTGCCAGCAGCACCGGGACAGGAATCTCTGGGGCCAACGTCCTGACTTTC
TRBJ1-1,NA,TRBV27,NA,CASSLRSQLVTEAFF,TGTGCCAGCAGTTTAAGGAGTCAGTTGGTCACTGAAGCTTTCTTT
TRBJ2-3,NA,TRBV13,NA,CASSPRLETTDTQYF,TGTGCCAGCAGCCCCCGACTAGAGACCACAGATACGCAGTATTTT
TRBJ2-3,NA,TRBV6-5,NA,CASSSSPPDTQYF,TGTGCCAGCAGCTCTAGCCCACCGGATACGCAGTATTTT